A single sample is the source of the 25 T cell receptor beta chains below, sequenced in a study of T cell clones after liver transplantation. Sequenced by immunoSEQ multiplex PCR; TCRdb stores in-frame clones only, minus some. The data hold tens of thousands of clones, with 80% observed a single time. The sequencing here drew on CD4+ T cells from blood, taken 12 months after liver transplant. The receptors derive from a human patient who received a liver transplant. A subset of T cells may come from the graft donor.

This sequence joins TRBV7-2 and TRBJ2-1; D unclear. The V end lost 1 base, the J end lost 7 bases, and 5 bases lay between the germline ends. This CDR3 comprises 12 residues. Germline CDR1 is SGHTA and CDR2 is FQGNSA. The CDR3 DNA sequence: TGTGCCAGCAGCTTAGATGGGAATGAGCAGTTCTTC. It codes for CASSLDGNEQFF.

The gene calls are TRBV19 and TRBJ2-2; the match to TRBD1 covers 9 bases. J gave up 6 bases and V 8 bases, and 7 bases lay outside the gene matches. This CDR3 is built from 14 residues. Germline-derived CDR1 and CDR2 are LNHDA and SQIVND (reference sequence). The CDR3 nucleotides read TGTGCCAGTTGTCGGACAGGGGACCCCGGGGAGCTGTTTTTT. It codes for CASCRTGDPGELFF.

The chain couples TRBV5-1 to TRBJ2-3, with 13 bases matching TRBD2. Germline V gene data show CDR1 as SGHRS and CDR2 as YFSETQ. The CDR3 consists of 16 residues. The V and J ends lost 4 bases and 2 bases, in that order; junction bases with no gene match: 4. The CDR3 is CASSTGLAGDTDTQYF. The CDR3 DNA reads TGCGCCAGCAGCACCGGACTAGCGGGAGACACAGATACGCAGTATTTT.

The rearrangement links TRBV7-8 to TRBJ1-1, with 7 bases identical to TRBD1. The CDR3 has 16 amino acids. The trim removed 5 bases at V and 3 bases at J, leaving 12 bases unmatched. The germline V gene encodes CDR1 SGHVS and CDR2 FQNEAQ. CDR3 DNA: TGTGCCAGCAGCGGAACAGGGGTCCCCGGTCACACTGAAGCTTTCTTT. Protein product: CASSGTGVPGHTEAFF.

The chain couples TRBV9 to TRBJ2-7; a weak D match, TRBD1 (5 bases). Trimming shortened V by 0 bases and J by 4 bases, and 14 bases separated the two germline ends. This CDR3 contains 15 residues. CDR1 and CDR2 from the germline V gene are SGDLS and YYNGEE. As DNA, the CDR3 is TGTGCCAGCAGCGTAGGTACAGGCGGAATATACGAGCAGTACTTC. This translates into CASSVGTGGIYEQYF.

The CDR3 spells CASSQGPYNEQFF. Here the CDR3 DNA reads TGTGCCAGCAGTCAGGGACCCTACAATGAGCAGTTCTTC. V usage is TRBV6-4 and J usage is TRBJ2-1; D tentatively fits TRBD1 or TRBD2 (5 bases each). This CDR3 spans 13 amino acids. Germline CDR1 MRHNA, CDR2 SNTAGT. V gave up 5 bases and J gave up 2 bases, with 7 bases separating them.

The chain carries TRBV9 and TRBJ1-1; D gene unclear. CDR3 length: 13 amino acids. Between the trimmed V and J ends, which lost 2 bases and 3 bases, there was a span of 8 bases. CDR1 and CDR2 (germline): SGDLS, YYNGEE. The CDR3 is CASSVDAYTEAFF. For the CDR3, the DNA is TGTGCCAGCAGCGTGGACGCCTACACTGAAGCTTTCTTT.

The chain is built from TRBV18 and TRBJ1-4; the match to TRBD1 covers 8 bases. Germline assignment: CDR1 KGHSH and CDR2 LQKENI. The CDR3 is 16 residues long. V trimming: 1 base; J trimming: 4 bases; junction bases outside the gene matches: 5. The CDR3 loop is CASSPQQGEINEKLFF. DNA for the CDR3: TGTGCCAGCTCACCACAACAGGGGGAGATTAATGAAAAACTGTTTTTT.

The rearrangement links TRBV10-3 to TRBJ1-1; 8 bases are shared with TRBD1. Germline assignment: CDR1 ENHRY and CDR2 SYGVKD. J was trimmed by 5 bases and V by 5 bases; bases with no gene match: 7. This CDR3 has 14 residues. Here the CDR3 reads CAISLQGEGTEAFF. The CDR3 nucleotides read TGTGCCATCAGTTTACAGGGGGAAGGAACTGAAGCTTTCTTT.

The chain combines TRBV6-5 with TRBJ2-2, with 8 positions matching TRBD2. J was trimmed by 5 bases and V by 8 bases; bases with no gene match: 7. The CDR3 totals 14 residues. The germline V gene has CDR1 MNHEY and CDR2 SVGAGI. The DNA for the CDR3 is TGTGCCAGCCTCCGCGGGAGGAGTACCGGGGAGCTGTTTTTT. Amino acid sequence: CASLRGRSTGELFF.

This clone showed up just a few times. The chain has TRBV29-1 and TRBJ1-1, with 7 positions matching TRBD1. The CDR3 extends over 12 amino acids. CDR1 and CDR2 from the germline V gene are SQVTM and ANQGSEA. J was trimmed by 4 bases and V by 6 bases; bases with no gene match: 5. The CDR3 protein is CSVQGQSTEAFF. The CDR3 nucleotides are TGCAGCGTACAGGGACAGAGCACTGAAGCTTTCTTT.

This clone was seen a single time. CDR3 coding DNA: TGCGCCAGCAGTCGTTTCGCACAGCCGGAAAAACTGTTTTTT. Encoded protein: CASSRFAQPEKLFF. The chain uses TRBV5-1 and TRBJ1-4; D is uncertain. The germline gives CDR1 SGHRS, CDR2 YFSETQ. The CDR3 sequence is 14 residues long. Trimming shortened V by 5 bases and J by 8 bases, and 16 bases separated the two germline ends.

Here the CDR3 reads CANSGLAGGPGDEQYF. The DNA of the CDR3 is TGTGCCAACAGCGGACTAGCGGGAGGGCCTGGCGACGAGCAGTACTTC. The chain combines TRBV25-1 with TRBJ2-7; TRBD2 agrees at 15 bases. The CDR3 is 16 amino acids. J was trimmed by 5 bases and V by 10 bases; bases with no gene match: 12. The germline gives CDR1 MGHDK, CDR2 SYGVNS.

The genes are TRBV28 and TRBJ2-7; 8 bases are shared with TRBD1. V lost 4 bases, J lost 6 bases, and 8 bases stayed unmatched. Germline CDR1 reads MDHEN; CDR2 reads SYDVKM. CDR3 length: 14 amino acids. For the CDR3, the DNA is TGTGCCAGCAGTTCATCGGACAGGGTCGGCGAGCAGTACTTC. Its protein product is CASSSSDRVGEQYF. The full variable domain, completed using reference TRBV28 and TRBJ2-7, is DVKVTQSSRYLVKRTGEKVFLECVQDMDHENMFWYRQDPGLGLRLIYFSYDVKMKEKGDIPEGYSVSREKKERFSLILESASTNQTSMYLCASSSSDRVGEQYFGPGTRLTVT.

V and J are TRBV19 and TRBJ2-7, with 12 bases that match TRBD2. V lost 8 bases and J lost 2; bases outside the gene matches: 4. The CDR3 sequence is 14 residues long. The germline CDR1 and CDR2 sequences are LNHDA and SQIVND (reference sequence). DNA for the CDR3: TGTGCCAGTGCCAGGACTAGCGGGGCCTACGAGCAGTACTTC. Encoded protein: CASARTSGAYEQYF.

J is TRBJ2-7 and V is TRBV28; 11 bases line up with TRBD2. The germline V gene has CDR1 MDHEN and CDR2 SYDVKM. Trimming at V came to 3 bases and at J to 3 bases, leaving 1 base not matched to a gene. This CDR3 is built from 14 residues. The CDR3 loop reads CASSLTSGNYEQYF. The CDR3 DNA is TGTGCCAGCAGTTTGACTAGCGGGAACTACGAGCAGTACTTC.

The V gene is TRBV18, the J gene TRBJ2-7; D not certain. Germline V gene lookup returns CDR1 KGHSH and CDR2 LQKENI. The CDR3 loop spans 15 amino acids. Trimming removed 2 bases at V and 3 bases at J, with 14 bases between. The CDR3 loop is CASSPGPRKGYEQYF. In DNA form, the CDR3 reads TGTGCCAGCTCACCAGGGCCCAGAAAGGGCTACGAGCAGTACTTC.

The chain links TRBV10-2 to TRBJ2-5; 9 bases match TRBD1. CDR3 length: 16 amino acids. V was clipped by 5 bases and J by 4 bases; unmatched bases: 11. CDR1 WSHSY and CDR2 SAAADI come from the germline V gene. CDR3 protein: CASSRSPGQGGETQYF. CDR3 nucleotides: TGCGCCAGCAGTCGATCTCCGGGACAGGGAGGAGAGACCCAGTACTTC.

This chain uses TRBV5-4 with TRBJ2-2; 8 nucleotides agree with TRBD2. The CDR3 length is 18 residues. The trim removed 4 bases at V and 6 bases at J, leaving 17 bases unmatched. Germline V gene data show CDR1 as SGHNT and CDR2 as YYREEE (reference sequence). The CDR3 loop reads CASSPRGGGRPNAGELFF. CDR3 sequence (DNA): TGTGCCAGCAGCCCCCGCGGTGGCGGGAGGCCCAACGCCGGGGAGCTGTTTTTT.

J is TRBJ2-7 and V is TRBV21-1. TRBV21-1 is given as a pseudogene. The CDR3 loop spans 16 amino acids. CDR3 residues: CASSAGPVRSSYEQYF. CDR3 nucleotide sequence: TGTGCCAGCAGCGCAGGACCCGTACGTAGCTCCTACGAGCAGTACTTC.

This rearrangement joins TRBV7-2 to TRBJ2-2; no clear D. CDR3 length equals 17 residues. Between the trimmed V and J ends, which lost 3 bases and 0 bases, there was a span of 14 bases. Germline V CDR1 and CDR2: SGHTA, FQGNSA. Here the CDR3 reads CASSFPPGSANTGELFF. The CDR3 DNA is TGTGCCAGCAGCTTCCCACCGGGCTCCGCGAACACCGGGGAGCTGTTTTTT. Based on the CDR3 plus reference TRBV7-2 and TRBJ2-2, the full variable domain is GAGVSQSPSNKVTEKGKDVELRCDPISGHTALYWYRQSLGQGLEFLIYFQGNSAPDKSGLPSDRFSAERTGGSVSTLTIQRTQQEDSAVYLCASSFPPGSANTGELFFGEGSRLTVL.

The chain recombines TRBV28 with TRBJ1-2; D call uncertain. V lost 1 base, J lost 4 bases, and 7 bases lay in between. The CDR3 sequence is 13 residues long. Germline values: CDR1 MDHEN, CDR2 SYDVKM. CDR3 residues: CASSLSASYGYTF. DNA for the CDR3: TGTGCCAGCAGTTTATCCGCCAGCTATGGCTACACCTTC.

The genes are TRBV11-2 and TRBJ1-2; D perhaps matches TRBD1 (5 bases). This CDR3 has 14 amino acids. Germline V gene data show CDR1 as SGHAT and CDR2 as FQNNGV. Trimming removed 5 bases at V and 2 bases at J, with 12 bases between. CDR3 sequence reads: CASSHGTYNYGYTF. DNA of the CDR3: TGTGCCAGCAGCCACGGGACCTACAACTATGGCTACACCTTC.

This clone was counted a few times. This sequence joins TRBV30 and TRBJ2-7; D may be TRBD1 (6 bases). V was clipped by 2 bases and J by 2 bases, with 7 bases between them. The germline CDR1 and CDR2 sequences are GTSNPN and SVGIG (reference sequence). This CDR3 is 12 amino acids long. The CDR3 DNA reads as TGTGCCTGGAGTAACAGGGCCTACGAGCAGTACTTC. Its translation: CAWSNRAYEQYF.

V is TRBV27 and J is TRBJ2-7, with 9 bases that match TRBD1. Looked up from germline, CDR1 is MNHEY and CDR2 is SMNVEV (reference sequence). V was clipped by 0 bases and J by 2 bases; unmatched bases: 2. There are 15 residues in the CDR3. The CDR3 spells CASSLSGTGPYEQYF. CDR3 DNA: TGTGCCAGCAGTTTATCCGGGACAGGGCCCTACGAGCAGTACTTC.